A single sample is the source of the 19 T cell receptor beta chains below, sequenced in a study of cytomegalovirus exposure and HLA in healthy donors. 13 Jbeta primers and 60 Vbeta primers were used for the PCR. Measured with immunoSEQ multiplex PCR; TCRdb has only the in-frame clones, and not every one. The data show around 150,000 clones, with around 85% seen just once and approximately 9.4% held by the top ten. Sequencing was done on a sample of PBMCs. These TCRs come from a man aged 18 to 30 in good health and CMV-seropositive.

V is TRBV18 and J is TRBJ1-3, with D uncertain. V lost 0 bases, J lost 0 bases, and 9 bases lay in between. CDR3 length: 16 residues. Looked up from germline, CDR1 is KGHSH and CDR2 is LQKENI. The CDR3 region is CASSPPVGVSGNTIYF. Here the CDR3 DNA reads TGTGCCAGCTCACCACCGGTCGGGGTCTCTGGAAACACCATATATTTT.

V usage is TRBV30 and J usage is TRBJ2-5; weak D call: TRBD2 (7 bases). The ends were cut back, 1 base at V and 4 bases at J, with 19 bases in the middle. Per germline, CDR1 GTSNPN and CDR2 SVGIG (reference sequence). The length of the CDR3 is 16 residues. DNA of the CDR3: TGTGCCTGGAGTGGAAGTAAGGGGGGGGGCATAGAGACCCAGTACTTC. Encoded protein: CAWSGSKGGGIETQYF. Combining the CDR3 with reference TRBV30 and TRBJ2-5 gives the whole variable domain SQTIHQWPATLVQPVGSPLSLECTVEGTSNPNLYWYRQAAGRGLQLLFYSVGIGQISSEVPQNLSASRPQDRQFILSSKKLLLSDSGFYLCAWSGSKGGGIETQYFGPGTRLLVL.

The gene calls are TRBV28 and TRBJ2-5, with 8 bases matching TRBD2. TRBJ2-7 explains the end of the DNA better; the J call may be wrong. This CDR3 is 14 amino acids long. Germline CDR1 is MDHEN and CDR2 is SYDVKM. CDR3 residues: CASTRRGGSYEQYF. CDR3 nucleotide sequence: TGTGCCAGCACCCGCCGGGGGGGCTCCTACGAGCAGTACTTC.

The chain uses TRBV9 and TRBJ2-5; TRBD2 matches 8 bases. Germline assignment: CDR1 SGDLS and CDR2 YYNGEE. The CDR3 covers 15 residues. After removal of 1 base from V and 3 bases from J, the junction contained 5 bases not matched to a gene. CDR3 nucleotides: TGTGCCAGCAGCGTATCGGGGGGGCGTGAAGAGACCCAGTACTTC. Its protein product is CASSVSGGREETQYF.

J is TRBJ1-5 and V is TRBV19, with 7 bases that match TRBD1. V shed 5 bases, J shed 3 bases, and the junction held 10 bases outside the gene matches. This CDR3 comprises 16 residues. CDR1 and CDR2 (germline): LNHDA, SQIVND (reference sequence). The CDR3 DNA follows: TGTGCCAGTAGTCCCTACGGGACAGACTTCAATCAGCCCCAGCATTTT. Translated: CASSPYGTDFNQPQHF.

This clone was observed once. CDR3 loop: CATRADRGEGTDTQYF. The CDR3 DNA reads TGTGCCACCAGGGCCGACAGGGGGGAAGGAACAGATACGCAGTATTTT. The chain recombines TRBV10-3 with TRBJ2-3; TRBD1 agrees at 9 bases. Germline CDR1 and CDR2: ENHRY and SYGVKD. After removal of 10 bases from V and 3 bases from J, the junction contained 14 bases not matched to a gene. The CDR3 spans 16 residues.

The rearrangement joins TRBV2 to TRBJ2-5, with TRBD2 matching 11 bases. V was clipped by 5 bases and J by 4 bases; unmatched bases: 6. The V gene's germline CDR1 is SNHLY and CDR2 FYNNEI. The CDR3 consists of 15 residues. In DNA form, the CDR3 reads TGTGCCAGCAGTTTTCTAGCGGGGGGTGCAGAGACCCAGTACTTC. This gives the protein CASSFLAGGAETQYF.

About this clone: One junction end disagrees with the germline gene, perhaps due to a read error. The chain recombines TRBV7-7 with TRBJ2-3; TRBD1 might be the D (6 bases). Germline V gene data show CDR1 as SSHAT and CDR2 as FNYEAQ (reference sequence). The CDR3 contains 14 residues. The CDR3 loop is CASSPREQGDTQYF. For the CDR3, the DNA is TGTGCTAGCAGCCCGAGGGAACAGGGAGATACGCAGTATTTT.

The rearrangement links TRBV7-3 to TRBJ2-5; TRBD2 aligns across 9 bases. Trimming took 5 bases from V and 1 from J; bases not matched to a gene: 11. CDR1 SGHTA and CDR2 FQGTGA come from the germline V gene. There are 17 residues in the CDR3. The chain's CDR3 is CASSPSPSGEIQETQYF. DNA for the CDR3: TGTGCCAGCAGCCCGTCCCCTAGCGGGGAAATCCAAGAGACCCAGTACTTC.

This chain connects TRBV5-1 to TRBJ2-5, with TRBD2 matching over 12 bases. J lost 6 bases, V lost 0 bases, and 6 bases had no gene match. The CDR3 is 16 residues long. The germline CDR1 and CDR2 sequences are SGHRS and YFSETQ. CDR3 amino acids: CASSLGPSGGAQTQYF. Here the CDR3 DNA reads TGCGCCAGCAGCTTGGGGCCTAGCGGGGGGGCCCAGACCCAGTACTTC.

The gene calls are TRBV5-6 and TRBJ1-1; unclear D gene. Germline V gene data show CDR1 as SGHDT and CDR2 as YYEEEE. The CDR3 sequence is 12 residues long. Between the trimmed V and J ends, which lost 2 bases and 1 base, there was a span of 3 bases. This CDR3 reads CASSFGNTEAFF. The CDR3 DNA sequence: TGTGCCAGCAGCTTCGGGAACACTGAAGCTTTCTTT.

The CDR3, as DNA: TGTGCCAGCAGCTTAGCGGTCCGGGAAGAAGCTTTCTTT. As protein: CASSLAVREEAFF. V usage is TRBV7-6 and J usage is TRBJ1-1; D gene uncertain. The V end lost 0 bases, the J end lost 8 bases, and 10 bases lay between the germline ends. The CDR3 is 13 amino acids. Germline CDR1 is SGHVS and CDR2 is FNYEAQ.

This chain connects TRBV2 to TRBJ2-1; TRBD2 agrees at 8 bases. Trimming cost V 6 bases and J 4 bases; bases outside gene matches: 5. Looked up from germline, CDR1 is SNHLY and CDR2 is FYNNEI. CDR3 length: 14 amino acids. CDR3: CASRARGVYNEQFF. The DNA for the CDR3 is TGTGCCAGCAGGGCGCGGGGGGTTTACAATGAGCAGTTCTTC.

The V gene is TRBV27, the J gene TRBJ2-7, with 8 bases lining up with TRBD2. CDR1 MNHEY and CDR2 SMNVEV come from the germline V gene (reference sequence). CDR3 size: 13 residues. Trimming took 6 bases from V and 6 from J; bases not matched to a gene: 7. The CDR3, as DNA: TGTGCCAGCAGGCCCATCCTAGCGGGCGAGCAGTACTTC. Amino acids: CASRPILAGEQYF.

V gene TRBV27 combines with J gene TRBJ2-5, with D possibly being TRBD1 (6 bases). V shed 5 bases and J shed 7 bases, with 17 bases lying between them. The CDR3 runs 14 residues. Germline CDR1 and CDR2: MNHEY and SMNVEV (reference sequence). CDR3 in DNA: TGTGCCAGCAGTCCGGACAGAGGGTCGGGGACCCAGTACTTC. Amino acid sequence: CASSPDRGSGTQYF.

The V gene is TRBV18, the J gene TRBJ2-3, with TRBD2 matching 9 bases. CDR1 and CDR2 from the germline V gene are KGHSH and LQKENI. V shed 3 bases, J shed 6 bases, and the junction held 7 bases outside the gene matches. The CDR3 covers 15 residues. This chain's CDR3 is CASSPRGGGTDTQYF. DNA for the CDR3: TGTGCCAGCTCACCGCGGGGGGGCGGAACGGATACGCAGTATTTT.

With regard to this clone: Relative to the germline gene, one junction end is altered; a read error may explain this. The chain joins TRBV7-7 to TRBJ2-1; 10 bases agree with TRBD1. This CDR3 is built from 16 residues. Germline assignment: CDR1 SSHAT and CDR2 FNYEAQ (reference sequence). CDR3 bases: TGTGCTAGCAGCCCCCGGACAGGGGGTAAGAACAATGAGCAGTTCTTC. Translation gives CASSPRTGGKNNEQFF.

The chain has TRBV5-1 and TRBJ2-5; D gene uncertain. The V end was cut by 2 bases, the J end by 5 bases, with 13 bases between. Germline CDR1 and CDR2: SGHRS and YFSETQ. This CDR3 region has 14 residues. The DNA for the CDR3 is TGCGCCAGCAGCTTAGGCGGAACCCGGGAGACCCAGTACTTC. This codes for CASSLGGTRETQYF.

The V and J genes are TRBV7-9 and TRBJ1-4, with a weak D call TRBD1 (5 bases). Germline V CDR1 and CDR2: SEHNR, FQNEAQ (reference sequence). V shed 5 bases and J shed 3 bases, with 10 bases lying between them. The CDR3 is 14 amino acids. The CDR3 sequence is CASSPGPPNEKLFF. The CDR3 DNA reads as TGTGCCAGCAGCCCAGGGCCACCTAATGAAAAACTGTTTTTT.